By share, the clone carrying this T cell receptor beta chain counts as medium-sized (0.01 to 0.1%). This sample is part of a study of tumor-infiltrating lymphocytes in oesophageal squamous cell carcinoma. TCRdb used MiXCR to reprocess the PCR reads, holding one entry per CDR3 protein. The data hold approximately 9,500 distinct CDR3 sequences, with about three fifths observed a single time. Trimming pared 5 bases from V and 1 base from J, leaving 17 bases between. The CDR3 is 16 amino acids. Per the germline V gene, CDR1 is SGHNT and CDR2 is YENEEA. This clonotype was obtained from a male donor with esophageal squamous cell carcinoma. V usage is TRBV11-3 and J usage is TRBJ2-5; D is possibly TRBD1 (6 bases). Input material: esophageal tumor tissue. CDR3 in amino acids: CASSPSTGLSQETQYF. DNA for the CDR3: TGTGCCAGCAGCCCGTCCACAGGGTTGTCCCAAGAGACCCAGTACTTC.